Below are 10 T cell receptor beta chains sequenced from a single sample in a study of Ad26.COV2.S vaccination and SARS-CoV-2 variants. This sample's treatment: 15 to 20 received Ad26.COV2.S at low or high dose, single or two shots; about 5 received placebo; per-sample allocation not given. The samples date from day 63 after the first vaccine or placebo injection. Sequencing was performed with immunoSEQ multiplex PCR; in TCRdb, only in-frame clones are kept and a portion is missing. This table has about 680,000 clones, about 90% appearing once. This sample comprised peripheral blood, obtained in a trial of Ad26.COV2.S vaccine versus placebo. The receptors stem from a person aged 18-65 years who received the Ad26.COV2.S COVID-19 vaccine or a placebo.

The CDR3 DNA sequence: TGTGCCAGCAGCGTAGGTTGGGGTTTTCTGCATCAGCCCCAGCATTTT. It yields the protein CASSVGWGFLHQPQHF. J is TRBJ1-5 and V is TRBV9; D gene unclear. The germline V gene encodes CDR1 SGDLS and CDR2 YYNGEE. The CDR3 length is 16 residues. V lost 0 bases and J lost 5, with 15 bases in between.

This clone is a singleton in its sample. J is TRBJ1-6 and V is TRBV4-1, with a tentative D call TRBD1 (5 bases). The V gene's germline CDR1 is MGHRA and CDR2 YSYEKL. This CDR3 has 15 amino acids. V was trimmed by 4 bases and J by 3 bases, leaving 10 bases between them. For the CDR3, the DNA is TGCGCCAGCAGCCGGGGGGGACTCTATAATTCACCCCTCCACTTT. It codes for CASSRGGLYNSPLHF.

The CDR3 spells CAITGEVAVNEQFF. In nucleotides, the CDR3 is TGTGCCATCACTGGCGAGGTGGCAGTCAATGAGCAGTTCTTC. The chain is built from TRBV10-3 and TRBJ2-1; D is uncertain. Trimming shortened V by 7 bases and J by 6 bases, and 16 bases separated the two germline ends. The CDR3 is 14 amino acids. CDR1 is ENHRY and CDR2 is SYGVKD in the germline V gene.

V and J are TRBV6-1 and TRBJ2-7, with D hard to call. The CDR3 has 14 residues. V dropped 2 bases and J dropped 2 bases, with 10 bases sitting between them. Germline V CDR1 and CDR2: MNHNS, SASEGT. CDR3 DNA sequence: TGTGCCAGCAGTGAATCTACCTCGGCCTACGAGCAGTACTTC. It is translated as CASSESTSAYEQYF.

The chain has TRBV7-2 and TRBJ2-3; the match to TRBD2 covers 9 bases. The CDR3 covers 14 residues. The V gene's germline CDR1 is SGHTA and CDR2 FQGNSA. Unmatched junction bases numbered 6, after V lost 5 bases and J lost 6 bases. The CDR3 is CASSPGLASDTQYF. CDR3 DNA sequence: TGTGCCAGCAGCCCGGGACTAGCATCGGATACGCAGTATTTT. Looking up the rest from reference TRBV7-2 and TRBJ2-3 gives the full variable domain: GAGVSQSPSNKVTEKGKDVELRCDPISGHTALYWYRQSLGQGLEFLIYFQGNSAPDKSGLPSDRFSAERTGGSVSTLTIQRTQQEDSAVYLCASSPGLASDTQYFGPGTRLTVL.

This chain joins TRBV2 and TRBJ1-2, with D possibly matching TRBD1 (5 bases). In germline, CDR1 is SNHLY, CDR2 FYNNEI. Trimming removed 1 base at V and 12 bases at J, with 12 bases between. The CDR3 sequence is 12 residues long. The CDR3: CASSEGAGIDTF. The CDR3 nucleotides read TGTGCCAGCAGTGAAGGAGCAGGGATTGACACCTTC. Drawing the rest from reference TRBV2 and TRBJ1-2, the complete variable domain is EPEVTQTPSHQVTQMGQEVILRCVPISNHLYFYWYRQILGQKVEFLVSFYNNEISEKSEIFDDQFSVERPDGSNFTLKIRSTKLEDSAMYFCASSEGAGIDTFGSGTRLTVV.

The chain uses TRBV25-1 and TRBJ2-2; no firm D call. CDR3 length: 15 residues. Germline CDR1 and CDR2: MGHDK and SYGVNS. V was cut by 2 bases and J by 2 bases, with 9 bases left in between. CDR3 loop: CASSEVVANTGELFF. DNA for the CDR3: TGTGCCAGCAGTGAAGTGGTTGCAAACACCGGGGAGCTGTTTTTT.

V and J are TRBV3-1 (or the pseudogene TRBV3-2) and TRBJ2-5; 7 bases fit TRBD1. The CDR3 has 15 residues. The ends lost 2 bases at V and 4 bases at J; junction bases unmatched: 7. CDR1 and CDR2 (germline): LGHDT, YNNKEL (reference sequence). The CDR3 DNA sequence: TGTGCCAGCAGCCAATTAACAGGGGTACGAGAGACCCAGTACTTC. Translation: CASSQLTGVRETQYF.

This clone appeared a single time. The chain has TRBV6-5 and TRBJ1-2; D perhaps matches TRBD1 (5 bases). V was shortened by 6 bases and J by 4 bases, with 12 bases between the two germline ends. CDR1 and CDR2 from the germline V gene are MNHEY and SVGAGI. The CDR3 length is 13 residues. Here the CDR3 DNA reads TGTGCCAGCAGGACGGACACCGCCTATGGCTACACCTTC. Protein product: CASRTDTAYGYTF.

The chain couples TRBV7-2 to TRBJ1-4; 8 bases map to TRBD1. Germline CDR1 is SGHTA and CDR2 is FQGNSA. CDR3 length equals 16 residues. Unmatched junction bases numbered 6, after V lost 1 base and J lost 5 bases. Here the CDR3 DNA reads TGTGCCAGCAGCTTAGGGCCAGGGGGCGGAAATGAAAAACTGTTTTTT. This translates into CASSLGPGGGNEKLFF.